Presented here are 21 T cell receptor beta chains from one specimen sequenced in a study of blood T cell repertoires in COVID-19 (TCRdb year 2020). Library construction relied on the immunoSEQ multiplex PCR assay. TCRdb mirrors the immuneACCESS table, restricted to in-frame sequences. Some clones are absent from its copies; in checked studies, under half trace to an unresolved V gene, and the reason for the others is unknown. This sample gives about 430,000 clones in total; approximately 87% of them show up just once. The ten most abundant clones make up over 0.9% of the sample. Sequenced sample: PBMCs or T cells enriched from blood (not recorded which). The receptors here all came from a woman in her 30s with acute COVID-19.

The chain recombines TRBV10-1 with TRBJ1-5; D possibly corresponds to TRBD1 (6 bases). This CDR3 comprises 15 residues. Trimming pared 3 bases from V and 4 bases from J, leaving 13 bases between. Germline values: CDR1 WNHNN, CDR2 SYGVQD (reference sequence). This chain's CDR3 is CASSEGGDLNQPQHF. The CDR3 region has the DNA TGCGCCAGCAGTGAAGGGGGTGACCTAAATCAGCCCCAGCATTTT.

V is TRBV12-3 or TRBV12-4 and J is TRBJ1-1; D ambiguous. Trimming removed 5 bases from V and 4 bases from J, with 8 bases in between. This CDR3 contains 12 residues. CDR3 protein: CASSPRATEAFF. The CDR3 DNA follows: TGTGCCAGCAGTCCCCGAGCCACTGAAGCTTTCTTT.

The J gene is TRBJ1-1, the V gene TRBV14; D not certain. Germline V gives CDR1 SGHDN, CDR2 FVKESK. This CDR3 has 15 amino acids. V lost 6 bases, J lost 8 bases, and 22 bases lay in between. CDR3 coding DNA: TGTGCCAGCAGACTACTAGGTTCAGGAAGCCGCGAAGCTTTCTTT. Amino acids: CASRLLGSGSREAFF.

The chain carries TRBV6-2 or TRBV6-3 and TRBJ1-1; D possibly corresponds to TRBD1 (5 bases). V lost 1 base and J 4 bases, leaving 10 bases between the germline ends. Germline CDR1 and CDR2: MNHEY and SVGEGT. The CDR3 covers 14 residues. The CDR3 DNA follows: TGTGCCAGCAGTTACTTCGGACAAATCACTGAAGCTTTCTTT. Translating gives CASSYFGQITEAFF.

The genes are TRBV3-1 (or the pseudogene TRBV3-2) and TRBJ2-5; TRBD1 matches 10 bases. Germline CDR1 is LGHDT and CDR2 is YNNKEL (reference sequence). This CDR3 spans 15 amino acids. Trimming at V came to 3 bases and at J to 5 bases, leaving 6 bases not matched to a gene. The CDR3 DNA sequence: TGTGCCAGCAGCCACCGCGGACAGGGGGGGGAGACCCAGTACTTC. Encoded protein: CASSHRGQGGETQYF.

The rearrangement uses TRBV14 and TRBJ1-1, with D perhaps matching TRBD1 (5 bases). CDR1 SGHDN and CDR2 FVKESK come from the germline V gene. V lost 1 base, J lost 3 bases, and 15 bases lay in between. There are 16 residues in the CDR3. The CDR3 DNA sequence: TGTGCCAGCAGCCAAGTACGGCAGGGTAGGGACACTGAAGCTTTCTTT. Translating gives CASSQVRQGRDTEAFF. Looking up the rest from reference TRBV14 and TRBJ1-1 gives the full variable domain: EAGVTQFPSHSVIEKGQTVTLRCDPISGHDNLYWYRRVMGKEIKFLLHFVKESKQDESGMPNNRFLAERTGGTYSTLKVQPAELEDSGVYFCASSQVRQGRDTEAFFGQGTRLTVV.

This clone was observed a handful of times. V and J are TRBV9 and TRBJ2-2, with 8 bases aligning to TRBD2. The CDR3 is 16 amino acids. Trimming took 0 bases from V and 6 from J; bases not matched to a gene: 7. Germline V gives CDR1 SGDLS, CDR2 YYNGEE. In DNA, the CDR3 is TGTGCCAGCAGCGTAGTACCGGGGGGGACGTCCGGGGAGCTGTTTTTT. This codes for CASSVVPGGTSGELFF.

The rearrangement uses TRBV10-1 and TRBJ1-3; weak D call: TRBD1 (6 bases). V was shortened by 6 bases and J by 0 bases, with 15 bases between the two germline ends. This CDR3 region has 16 residues. CDR1 is WNHNN and CDR2 is SYGVQD in the germline V gene (reference sequence). The DNA for the CDR3 is TGCGCCAGCAGCCGGGGACATCTCCTCTCTGGAAACACCATATATTTT. Translated, it gives CASSRGHLLSGNTIYF.

This chain connects TRBV9 to TRBJ2-1, with TRBD1 matching 7 bases. There are 17 residues in the CDR3. V shed 2 bases, J shed 4 bases, and the junction held 12 bases outside the gene matches. CDR1 SGDLS and CDR2 YYNGEE come from the germline V gene. CDR3 nucleotides: TGTGCCAGCAGCGTTGGAGGTCCGGGACAGTTATACAATGAGCAGTTCTTC. Amino acid sequence: CASSVGGPGQLYNEQFF.

The rearrangement joins TRBV4-2 to TRBJ2-1; 8 nucleotides match TRBD2. Germline CDR1 LGHNA, CDR2 YNFKEQ. The CDR3 has 18 amino acids. J gave up 0 bases and V 3 bases, and 10 bases lay outside the gene matches. The CDR3 is CASSHPKWAGGSYNEQFF. In DNA form, the CDR3 reads TGTGCCAGCAGCCACCCTAAGTGGGCGGGGGGCTCCTACAATGAGCAGTTCTTC.

A single count supports this clone. The chain carries TRBV6-2 or TRBV6-3 and TRBJ2-3, with 7 bases that match TRBD2. V shed 5 bases, J shed 6 bases, and the junction held 8 bases outside the gene matches. Germline-derived CDR1 and CDR2 are MNHEY and SVGEGT. CDR3 length equals 14 residues. The CDR3 region is CASSTGLFKDTQYF. The CDR3, as DNA: TGTGCCAGCAGTACGGGACTATTTAAGGATACGCAGTATTTT.

This sequence joins TRBV7-2 and TRBJ1-5, with TRBD1 matching over 12 bases. Germline V gene data show CDR1 as SGHTA and CDR2 as FQGNSA. The CDR3 is 16 residues long. V lost 2 bases to trimming and J lost 6 bases; unmatched junction nucleotides: 5. CDR3 coding DNA: TGTGCCAGCAGCTTATATGGGACAGGGGGCGGTCAGCCCCAGCATTTT. This encodes CASSLYGTGGGQPQHF.

J is TRBJ1-2 and V is TRBV23-1; D gene ambiguous. TRBV23-1 is flagged as an ORF with uncertain function. The CDR3 is made up of 15 amino acids. V gave up 1 base and J gave up 2 bases, with 11 bases separating them. The CDR3 DNA reads TGCGCCAGCAGTCAATATGATGCGGAAAACTATGGCTACACCTTC. Its protein product is CASSQYDAENYGYTF.

This chain joins TRBV5-4 and TRBJ1-1; D is perhaps TRBD1 (6 bases). Per germline, CDR1 SGHNT and CDR2 YYREEE (reference sequence). Trimming removed 4 bases from V and 1 base from J, with 23 bases in between. The CDR3 extends over 18 amino acids. CDR3 sequence (DNA): TGTGCCAGCAGCCCTTACGGATTACCCGACAGGAGGAACACTGAAGCTTTCTTT. It encodes CASSPYGLPDRRNTEAFF.

CDR3 sequence: CASSAYEQYF. CDR3 bases: TGTGCCAGCTCCGCCTACGAGCAGTACTTC. The V call is TRBV2, the J call TRBJ2-7; D gene unclear. Trimming stripped 8 bases from V and 2 bases from J, with 4 bases between. This CDR3 region has 10 residues. Germline CDR1 SNHLY, CDR2 FYNNEI.

The V and J genes are TRBV4-1 and TRBJ1-5; 8 bases are a match to TRBD1. The CDR3 covers 15 residues. Germline lookup yields CDR1 MGHRA and CDR2 YSYEKL. V lost 3 bases, J lost 4 bases, and 5 bases stayed unmatched. The CDR3 nucleotides are TGCGCCAGCAGCCACGATAGGACAGGGAATCAGCCCCAGCATTTT. Amino acids: CASSHDRTGNQPQHF.

This clone appeared a few times. J is TRBJ2-7 and V is TRBV28; tentatively, D is TRBD2 (5 bases). The V and J ends lost 3 bases and 0 bases respectively, with 9 bases between them. This CDR3 spans 14 amino acids. Germline values: CDR1 MDHEN, CDR2 SYDVKM. CDR3 region: CASSFPGGSYEQYF. As DNA, the CDR3 is TGTGCCAGCAGTTTCCCAGGAGGCTCCTACGAGCAGTACTTC.

This chain uses TRBV11-2 with TRBJ1-6, with D perhaps matching TRBD1 (5 bases). The germline CDR1 and CDR2 sequences are SGHAT and FQNNGV. The CDR3 runs to 15 residues. Trimming left V 2 bases short and J 3 bases short, with 8 bases between. The CDR3 reads CASSLQGGYNSPLHF. In DNA form, the CDR3 reads TGTGCCAGCAGCTTACAGGGCGGCTATAATTCACCCCTCCACTTT.

The chain links TRBV27 to TRBJ1-2; D is possibly TRBD1 (5 bases). This CDR3 spans 13 amino acids. CDR1 MNHEY and CDR2 SMNVEV come from the germline V gene (reference sequence). The V gene lost 4 bases and the J gene lost 7 bases, with 13 bases spanning the gap. The CDR3 region is CASSSTRARGYTF. The CDR3 DNA follows: TGTGCCAGCAGTTCCACCAGGGCTCGTGGCTACACCTTC.

The genes are TRBV11-2 and TRBJ1-1, with 7 nucleotides matching TRBD1. This CDR3 spans 13 amino acids. With 1 base clipped from V and 11 bases from J, the junction kept 7 bases outside the gene matches. The germline gives CDR1 SGHAT, CDR2 FQNNGV. As DNA, the CDR3 is TGTGCCAGCAGCTTAGGCAGGGGGTTAAGTGCTTTCTTT. It yields the protein CASSLGRGLSAFF.

The genes are TRBV19 and TRBJ2-2, with D maybe TRBD1 (6 bases). The ends were cut back, 5 bases at V and 4 bases at J, with 20 bases in the middle. The germline gives CDR1 LNHDA, CDR2 SQIVND (reference sequence). CDR3 size: 17 residues. This CDR3 reads CASSPRTAKWGTGELFF. In nucleotides, the CDR3 is TGTGCCAGTAGTCCACGGACAGCCAAATGGGGCACCGGGGAGCTGTTTTTT.